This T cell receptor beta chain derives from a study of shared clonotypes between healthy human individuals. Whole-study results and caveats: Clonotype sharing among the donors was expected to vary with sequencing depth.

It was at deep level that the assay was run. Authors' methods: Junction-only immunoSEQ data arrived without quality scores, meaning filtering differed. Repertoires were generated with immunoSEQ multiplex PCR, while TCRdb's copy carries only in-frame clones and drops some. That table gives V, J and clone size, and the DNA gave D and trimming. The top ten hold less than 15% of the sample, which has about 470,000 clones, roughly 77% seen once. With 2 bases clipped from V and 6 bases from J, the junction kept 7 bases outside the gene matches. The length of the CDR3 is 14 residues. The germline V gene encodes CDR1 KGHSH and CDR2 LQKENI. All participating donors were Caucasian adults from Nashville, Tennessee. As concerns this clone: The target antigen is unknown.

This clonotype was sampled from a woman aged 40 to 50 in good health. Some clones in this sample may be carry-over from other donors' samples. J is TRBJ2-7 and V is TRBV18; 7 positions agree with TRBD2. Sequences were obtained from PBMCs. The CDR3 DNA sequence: TGTGCCAGCTCACCAGAGGGAGGGGATACCGAGCAGTACTTC. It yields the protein CASSPEGGDTEQYF.